This is a list of T cell receptor beta chains from one sample in a study of response to subunit inactivated influenza vaccine. MiXCR, run by TCRdb on the RT-PCR reads, gives a single entry per CDR3 protein. The data show about 540,000 distinct CDR3 sequences, with under 25% seen just once and approximately 3% held by the top ten. The same data also contributed to another study, on T cells expressing NK-cell markers.

This sample comprised CD4+ T cells sorted from PBMCs, obtained 12 days after vaccination. Receptors originate from a man aged 50 to 60 who received an inactivated influenza vaccine. Both conserved end residues are part of each CDR3. The D gene is left open where the match is weak. Size is omitted from some rows. Given values are once, few, many or a class for expanded clones.

J | V | D | size | CDR3 | DNA
TRBJ2-1 | TRBV4-3 | - | few | CASSQYGRINEQFF | TGCGCCAGCAGCCAATACGGTAGAATCAATGAGCAGTTCTTC
TRBJ2-6 | TRBV5-1 | TRBD1 | few | CASSYGTASGANVLTF | TGCGCCAGCAGCTATGGGACAGCCTCTGGGGCCAACGTCCTGACTTTC
TRBJ2-5 | TRBV7-9 | - | few | CASSLGTFLEETQYF | TGTGCCAGCAGCTTAGGGACATTTCTGGAAGAGACCCAGTACTTC
TRBJ2-5 | TRBV9 | - | - | CASSVFPLQETQYF | TGTGCCAGCAGCGTATTTCCCCTCCAAGAGACCCAGTACTTC
TRBJ2-1 | TRBV5-6 | - | - | CASSSPGTQQFF | TGTGCCAGCAGCTCCCCCGGGACTCAGCAGTTCTTC
TRBJ2-5 | TRBV12-5 | - | - | CASGLGATGGTQYF | TGTGCTAGTGGTTTGGGGGCGACAGGAGGGACCCAGTACTTC
TRBJ1-2 | TRBV12-3/TRBV12-4 | - | few | CASSFINGYTF | TGTGCCAGCAGCTTCATTAATGGCTACACCTTC
TRBJ2-6 | TRBV10-3 | TRBD1 | - | CATGTGGSGANVLTF | TGTGCCACCGGGACAGGCGGCTCTGGGGCCAACGTCCTGACTTTC
TRBJ2-3 | TRBV5-4 | - | few | CASSFRGIDTQYF | TGTGCCAGCAGTTTTAGGGGTATAGATACGCAGTATTTT
TRBJ2-7 | TRBV6-1 | TRBD2 | - | CASRRGGLALLPYEQYF | TGTGCCAGCCGGAGGGGTGGACTAGCTTTGTTGCCCTACGAGCAGTACTTC
TRBJ2-7 | TRBV11-1 | - | many | CASSFFEGEQYF | TGTGCCAGCAGCTTCTTTGAGGGCGAGCAGTACTTC
TRBJ2-3 | TRBV12-3/TRBV12-4 | - | few | CASSQTLDTQYF | TGTGCCAGCAGTCAGACATTGGATACGCAGTATTTT
TRBJ2-3 | TRBV7-9 | - | few | CASSLLQTDTQYF | TGTGCCAGCAGCTTACTGCAGACAGATACGCAGTATTTT
TRBJ1-2 | TRBV7-2 | - | many | CASSLTNYGYTF | TGTGCCAGCAGTTTAACTAACTATGGCTACACCTTC
TRBJ1-1 | TRBV2 | - | - | CASSQIRVNTEAFF | TGTGCCAGCAGTCAGATCCGGGTGAACACTGAAGCTTTCTTT
TRBJ1-2 | TRBV12-3/TRBV12-4 | - | - | CASRSEGIGGYTF | TGTGCCAGCAGATCGGAAGGAATTGGCGGCTACACCTTC
TRBJ2-7 | TRBV21-1 | - | few | CASSKAGLYEQYF | TGTGCCAGCAGCAAAGCGGGTCTCTACGAGCAGTACTTC
TRBJ1-2 | TRBV18 | - | - | CASSPGGNNYGYTF | TGTGCCAGCTCACCAGGGGGGAATAACTATGGCTACACCTTC
TRBJ2-3 | TRBV5-1 | - | many | CASSLPGADTQYF | TGCGCCAGCAGCTTGCCTGGGGCAGATACGCAGTATTTT
TRBJ2-1 | TRBV7-6 | TRBD2 | - | CASKLERTGTSGKGEQFF | TGTGCCAGCAAACTGGAGAGGACCGGGACTAGCGGGAAGGGTGAGCAGTTCTTC